This T cell receptor beta chain was documented in a study of blood T cell repertoires in COVID-19 (dated by TCRdb to the early 2020s). For the study in its entirety: Collaborator samples came from the United States, Italy and Spain and covered acute and convalescent phases of COVID-19. The prospective study material was composed of cDNA or gDNA derived from T cells, B-cell-depleted T cells, or PBMCs. The repertoires were released in a freely available public database intended as a resource for research on the immune response to SARS-CoV-2. The dataset comprised deeply sampled blood TCRbeta repertoires from subjects exposed to, actively infected with, or recovered from COVID-19. The samples were drawn from the first 160 participants of the ongoing ImmuneRACE study and from 1,254 subjects provided by 6 global collaborators. A de-identified subject ID, COVID-19 status, age in years and sex were almost always included in the sample metadata. Where available, HLA class I and class II types were obtained from metadata supplied by the sample provider rather than from assay-based typing. On the study overall, not on this receptor specifically: Clinical and demographic metadata were provided uncurated, with the amount varying by source and participant.

A second Seattle source provided samples from volunteer blood donors who had recovered from COVID-19. Whole blood was collected in K2EDTA tubes by collaborating institutions according to the institutions' own protocols. For TCRbeta analysis, collaborator samples were shipped as frozen whole blood, as isolated PBMCs, or as DNA extracted from either sample type. V is clipped by 5 bases and J by 8 bases, and the sequence between their germline boundaries is 21 bases long. From cysteine to phenylalanine, the CDR3 is 15 amino acids long. This entry keeps only the CDR3 DNA: 45 bases, framed from base 1. CDR1 is given as SGHTA and CDR2 as FQGNSA, both from the germline V gene. About this clone itself: The antigen it recognizes is unknown. Per-base quality was not reported, and no clone a single base away is much larger than it.

TCRbeta CDR3 regions were amplified from genomic DNA using the immunoSEQ Assay, a bias-controlled multiplex PCR. Processing in the source paper ran as follows. Nucleated cell counts per sample were estimated from amplification of reference gene primers within the assay. To quantify the absolute abundance of each unique TCRbeta CDR3 rearrangement, sequence reads were collapsed and filtered. For each sample, productive Simpson clonality was calculated as the square root of Simpson's diversity index over productive rearrangements. As stored in TCRdb, this immuneACCESS dataset retains in-frame rearrangements with V and J assigned. A fraction of the clones does not appear; measured against another copy, unresolved V genes explain less than half of the discrepancy, and the remainder lacks a known reason. V and J calls and clone size are copied from that table; D and trimming were computed from the DNA. The sample table lists approximately 170,000 clones, more than 75% of them with a count of one. More than 2% of the sample goes to the ten largest clones.

Recombination linked TRBV7-2 to TRBJ1-2, with the D segment identity uncertain. This receptor was identified in a man aged 45-65 years who had recovered from COVID-19. The sample comprised peripheral blood. Read as DNA, the sequence is TGTGCCAGCAGCCTACCGGGGTTCCCCTCCGGGGGCTACACCTTC. It translates as CASSLPGFPSGGYTF. The CDR3 plus the reference TRBV7-2 and TRBJ1-2 genes for the other parts give the full variable domain: GAGVSQSPSNKVTEKGKDVELRCDPISGHTALYWYRQSLGQGLEFLIYFQGNSAPDKSGLPSDRFSAERTGGSVSTLTIQRTQQEDSAVYLCASSLPGFPSGGYTFGSGTRLTVV.